A single sample is the source of the 11 T cell receptor beta chains below, sequenced in a study of CD8 T cells in Susac syndrome. After extraction with the RNeasy kit, about 0.45 to 1 ug of the RNA was reverse transcribed using random hexamers. A single record per CDR3 protein comes from TCRdb applying MiXCR to the immunoSEQ multiplex PCR reads. The sample consists of roughly 200,000 distinct CDR3 sequences, nearly 97% of them appearing once. Sequenced: CD4+ T cells from PBMCs. All receptors derive from a human donor with multiple sclerosis.

The chain links TRBV20-1 to TRBJ2-5; D remains unclear. The V and J ends lost 5 bases and 5 bases respectively, with 12 bases between them. Germline V gene sequence: CDR1 DFQATT, CDR2 SNEGSKA (reference sequence). This CDR3 region has 12 residues. The CDR3 region is CSAETRRETQYF. CDR3 DNA: TGCAGTGCTGAGACCCGGCGGGAGACCCAGTACTTC.

The gene calls are TRBV7-9 and TRBJ1-6; 7 bases line up with TRBD1. This CDR3 has 13 amino acids. V shed 5 bases and J 11 bases; nucleotides not matched to a gene: 6. Germline V gene data show CDR1 as SEHNR and CDR2 as FQNEAQ (reference sequence). The CDR3 region has the DNA TGTGCCAGCAGCATTACAGGGGAAGCACCCCTCCACTTT. This sequence encodes CASSITGEAPLHF.

This sequence joins TRBV30 and TRBJ2-7; weak D call: TRBD2 (7 bases). The length of the CDR3 is 13 residues. CDR1 and CDR2 from the germline V gene are GTSNPN and SVGIG (reference sequence). Trimming took 3 bases from V and 3 from J, leaving 12 bases between them. The CDR3 DNA is TGTGCCTGGAGAAGGGGGGGCGTCTACGAGCAGTACTTC. Its protein product is CAWRRGGVYEQYF. The full variable domain, rest sourced from reference TRBV30 and TRBJ2-7, is SQTIHQWPATLVQPVGSPLSLECTVEGTSNPNLYWYRQAAGRGLQLLFYSVGIGQISSEVPQNLSASRPQDRQFILSSKKLLLSDSGFYLCAWRRGGVYEQYFGPGTRLTVT.

This chain connects TRBV23-1 to TRBJ2-1; D is undetermined. TRBV23-1 is treated as an ORF (open reading frame) with a function not yet certain. The CDR3 spans 15 residues. The V gene lost 7 bases and the J gene lost 6 bases, with 19 bases spanning the gap. The CDR3 sequence: CASTPVIRVGNEQFF. CDR3 bases: TGCGCCAGCACCCCCGTGATTAGGGTGGGCAATGAGCAGTTCTTC.

This clonotype has just one count. The chain couples TRBV30 to TRBJ1-4; weak D call: TRBD1 (5 bases). The germline V gene has CDR1 GTSNPN and CDR2 SVGIG (reference sequence). The CDR3 covers 13 residues. Trimming left V 4 bases short and J 7 bases short, with 13 bases between. The CDR3 region is CAWTKTGGEKLFF. The CDR3 DNA reads TGTGCCTGGACAAAAACGGGGGGTGAAAAACTGTTTTTT.

The genes are TRBV5-4 and TRBJ1-2; TRBD1 might be the D (6 bases). The CDR3 is 14 amino acids. Germline V gene data show CDR1 as SGHNT and CDR2 as YYREEE (reference sequence). V was cut by 0 bases and J by 4 bases, with 10 bases left in between. The CDR3 region has the DNA TGTGCCAGCAGCTTGGAAGGGGGAGGCTATGGCTACACCTTC. It translates to CASSLEGGGYGYTF.

In this sample, this clonotype turned up once. The genes are TRBV6-4 and TRBJ1-2; D not resolved. Trimming removed 1 base from V and 7 bases from J, with 13 bases in between. The CDR3 loop spans 14 amino acids. Germline V CDR1 and CDR2: MRHNA, SNTAGT. The DNA for the CDR3 is TGTGCCAGCAGTGACTATGGGCTAAGTAGTGGCTACACCTTC. Translated: CASSDYGLSSGYTF.

The chain recombines TRBV28 with TRBJ2-5, with unresolved D. Trimming left V 4 bases short and J 4 bases short, with 13 bases between. Germline V gives CDR1 MDHEN, CDR2 SYDVKM. The CDR3 is made up of 14 amino acids. CDR3 nucleotides: TGTGCCAGCAGTTCGCGACTGGTAGGAGAGACCCAGTACTTC. Protein sequence: CASSSRLVGETQYF.

The chain combines TRBV20-1 with TRBJ2-1; 12 bases line up with TRBD2. CDR1 DFQATT and CDR2 SNEGSKA come from the germline V gene (reference sequence). V was pared by 7 bases and J by 6 bases, with 1 base of the junction left unmatched. This CDR3 is built from 12 residues. DNA for the CDR3: TGCAGTGGACTAGCGGGGGTCAATGAGCAGTTCTTC. This codes for CSGLAGVNEQFF.

This clonotype was counted a single time. V usage is TRBV29-1 and J usage is TRBJ2-3; the D gene is possibly TRBD2 (6 bases). Germline CDR1 and CDR2: SQVTM and ANQGSEA. V was pared by 4 bases and J by 4 bases, with 12 bases between. CDR3 length equals 13 residues. In DNA form, the CDR3 reads TGCAGCGTTGTGGGGGGTTCCCCAGATACGCAGTATTTT. Translated, it gives CSVVGGSPDTQYF.

The chain uses TRBV29-1 and TRBJ2-5, with 9 bases that match TRBD2. After removal of 7 bases from V and 5 bases from J, the junction contained 8 bases not matched to a gene. This CDR3 comprises 13 residues. Germline V gene sequence: CDR1 SQVTM, CDR2 ANQGSEA. The CDR3 coding sequence is TGCAGCGCGGGAGGACTAGCGCGGGAGACCCAGTACTTC. The encoded protein is CSAGGLARETQYF.